This T cell receptor beta chain derives from a study of T cells in Graves' hyperthyroidism and ophthalmopathy. Regarding the study as a whole: Through a model of 13 V-J features, ophthalmopathy was separated from stable hyperthyroidism. Among thyroid clonotypes expanded above 0.001, most also appeared in blood.

There were TCR beta CDR3 regions amplified from RNA transcripts. The HTBI primer set served for first-round RT-PCR of the TCR CDR3. Via MiXCR, TCRdb re-called the multiplex PCR reads, giving one row per CDR3 protein. The table lists roughly 500,000 distinct CDR3 sequences, 40% to 50% of them singletons. The CDR3 length is 13 residues. V lost 6 bases, J lost 6 bases, and 5 bases stayed unmatched. In the case of this clonotype: Its antigen is unidentified.

Any patient presenting with uncontrolled infection, other autoimmune disease, pregnancy or lactation was left out. On the basis of clinical symptoms, serum thyroxine and TRAb, thyroid ultrasound and orbital computed tomography, diagnoses were made. The material sequenced was peripheral blood or thyroid tissue (not recorded which). The TCR comes from an adult woman with Graves' disease, either hyperthyroidism or ophthalmopathy (not recorded which). V usage is TRBV12-3 or TRBV12-4 and J usage is TRBJ1-2; 9 bases align to TRBD1. CDR3 sequence: CASSRTGVNGYTF. CDR3 DNA: TGTGCCAGCAGCCGGACAGGGGTAAATGGCTACACCTTC.